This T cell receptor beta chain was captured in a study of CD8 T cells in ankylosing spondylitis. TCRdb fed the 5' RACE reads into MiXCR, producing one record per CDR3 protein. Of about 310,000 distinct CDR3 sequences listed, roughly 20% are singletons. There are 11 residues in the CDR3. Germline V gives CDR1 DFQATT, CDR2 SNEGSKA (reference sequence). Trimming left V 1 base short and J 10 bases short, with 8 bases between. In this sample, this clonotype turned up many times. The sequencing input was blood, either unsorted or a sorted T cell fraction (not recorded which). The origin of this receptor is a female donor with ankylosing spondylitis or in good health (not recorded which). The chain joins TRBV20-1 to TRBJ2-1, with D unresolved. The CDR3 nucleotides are TGCAGTGCTAGAGCAGGAAGAGAGCAGTTCTTC. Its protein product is CSARAGREQFF.